The clone carrying this TCR beta chain appeared a few times. What it recognizes is unknown. This sample stems from a study of cytomegalovirus exposure and HLA in healthy donors. Turning to the study itself: Earlier findings included roughly 100 million unique TCR beta sequences obtained from some 180 million T cells. Roughly 80 million unique TCRs from HLA-typed donors made up an early data release.

Overall study results and limits: Later, an analysis found that common viral pathogens appeared to be linked with several of the most significant clusters. In vitro data verified a few CMV-associated chains as specific for CMV antigens.

PCR was performed using 60 Vbeta and 13 Jbeta primers. Measured with immunoSEQ multiplex PCR; TCRdb has only the in-frame clones, and not every one. The table records more than 140,000 clones, approximately 71% of them present only once. The specimen was PBMCs. This sequence was found in a man aged 40-55 years in good health and CMV-seronegative.

The DNA for the CDR3 is TGTGCCAGCCCGTATGGCTACACCTTC. Translation gives CASPYGYTF. The chain uses TRBV6-5 and TRBJ1-2; D is ambiguous. Trimming removed 8 bases from V and 5 bases from J, with 3 bases in between. This CDR3 has 9 residues. Germline V CDR1 and CDR2: MNHEY, SVGAGI.